The present T cell receptor (beta chain) was sequenced within a study of cytomegalovirus exposure and HLA in healthy donors. Whole-study results and caveats: An assumption of roughly uniform sequencing depth across donors underlay the presence/absence analyses. The study designated 164 TCR beta chains cytomegalovirus-associated. In an earlier analysis, in fewer than 700 donors, most V segments appeared productive either ~87% or ~30% of the time.

PCR was performed using 60 Vbeta and 13 Jbeta primers. The table came from immunoSEQ multiplex PCR; TCRdb's copy has only in-frame clones and leaves some out. In the table there are fewer than 350,000 clones, about 87% of which are singletons. Of note for this clone: Antigen specificity is unknown.

The receptor was isolated from a woman younger than 35 in good health and CMV-seronegative. Sequencing used PBMCs.

CDR3 protein: CAWSYGDRYYGYTF. In DNA form, the CDR3 reads TGTGCCTGGAGTTACGGGGACAGGTACTATGGCTACACCTTC. This chain joins TRBV30 and TRBJ1-2; the match to TRBD1 covers 8 bases. The V and J ends lost 2 bases and 3 bases, in that order; junction bases with no gene match: 5. Germline V CDR1 and CDR2: GTSNPN, SVGIG (reference sequence). The CDR3 has 14 amino acids.